The sequence of this T cell receptor (beta chain) was determined in a study of cytomegalovirus exposure and HLA in healthy donors. Study in general: Among the 370 or so donors who were genotyped, approximately 84% fell in the genetic ancestry cluster that is associated with self-reported Caucasian donors. Study-level points and caveats: A cluster of highly shared sequence variants was likely a sequencing artifact. In vitro experiments confirmed that a few CMV-associated chains were specific for CMV antigens. Among donors in an Asian-associated ancestry cluster, a later analysis reportedly found fewer N-insertions than the roughly 650-donor mean.

From germline, CDR1 is KGHSY and CDR2 FQNENV. V gave up 4 bases and J gave up 1 base, with 7 bases separating them. The CDR3 length is 13 residues. The study ran its PCR with 60 Vbeta and 13 Jbeta primers. TCRdb's copy holds only in-frame clones and misses some; the assay was immunoSEQ multiplex PCR. Its clone listing holds around 76,000 clones. On this clone: The antigen is not known.

The sequencing input was PBMCs. The receptor was derived from an older woman in good health and CMV-seronegative. The chain joins TRBV16 to TRBJ1-2; D is uncertain. This CDR3 is CASSLRDNYGYTF. The CDR3 nucleotides read TGTGCCAGCAGCCTCCGGGATAACTATGGCTACACCTTC.